These 5 T cell receptor beta chains were all obtained from the same sample, sequenced in a study of T cell repertoires in cytomegalovirus infection. In TCRdb, the reads were re-called with MiXCR into one record per CDR3 protein. Of under 600,000 distinct CDR3 sequences in the sample, approximately 15% were seen once. Sequenced input: CD8+ T cells from PBMCs. The receptors shown here come from a human donor in good health (CMV status not recorded). Some clones in this sample may be carry-over from other donors' samples.

Remarks on this clonotype: An end of the junction does not agree with germline; a read error may underlie this. The gene calls are TRBV12-3 or TRBV12-4 and TRBJ1-5; D is possibly TRBD1 (5 bases). The CDR3 length is 13 residues. CDR3 sequence reads: CASSLGGVAQSIF. CDR3 bases: TGTGCCAGCAGTTTAGGAGGGGTGGCGCAATCAATTTTT.

The chain joins TRBV27 to TRBJ2-1, with 10 bases matching TRBD2. This CDR3 has 16 residues. V lost 2 bases and J lost 8; bases outside the gene matches: 9. Germline CDR1 is MNHEY and CDR2 is SMNVEV (reference sequence). The CDR3 region is CASSLEASGSGDEQFF. CDR3 in DNA: TGTGCCAGCAGTTTAGAAGCTAGCGGGAGTGGTGATGAGCAGTTCTTC.

In this sample, this clonotype turned up many times. The V gene is TRBV7-3, the J gene TRBJ2-3; tentative D call: TRBD1 (5 bases). V lost 8 bases and J lost 0, with 12 bases in between. Germline loops: CDR1 SGHTA, CDR2 FQGTGA. The CDR3 totals 14 residues. The CDR3 DNA reads TGTGCCAGCGCACAAGGGGCTAGCACAGATACGCAGTATTTT. This gives the protein CASAQGASTDTQYF.

Concerning this clonotype itself: The germline gene is not matched at one end of the junction; a read error may be the cause. The gene calls are TRBV4-1 and TRBJ1-4; D ambiguous. Germline V CDR1 and CDR2: MGHRA, YSYEKL. This CDR3 region has 11 residues. The CDR3 bases are TGCGACAGCAGCCAAGCGTCCGCGAAGCATTTT. Translation: CDSSQASAKHF.

This clonotype was detected many times. The V gene is TRBV9, the J gene TRBJ2-3; TRBD1 matches at 7 bases. J was trimmed by 4 bases and V by 6 bases; bases with no gene match: 11. The CDR3 consists of 15 residues. Germline CDR1 is SGDLS and CDR2 is YYNGEE. In nucleotides, the CDR3 is TGTGCCAGCAACCTACAGGGGTTGAGGGCAGATACGCAGTATTTT. This translates into CASNLQGLRADTQYF. Together with reference TRBV9 and TRBJ2-3, the CDR3 gives the full variable domain: DSGVTQTPKHLITATGQRVTLRCSPRSGDLSVYWYQQSLDQGLQFLIQYYNGEERAKGNILERFSAQQFPDLHSELNLSSLELGDSALYFCASNLQGLRADTQYFGPGTRLTVL.